The rows below give T cell receptor beta chains drawn from one sample of a study of blood T cell repertoires in COVID-19. TCRdb's copy holds only in-frame clones and misses some; the assay was immunoSEQ multiplex PCR. The profile shows under 250,000 clones, about 85% of them singletons. The source material was peripheral blood. The receptor set was obtained from a man between 18 and 35 years old with active or convalescent COVID-19. CDR3s include the opening cysteine and the closing phenylalanine or tryptophan. A D gene is named only where the DNA matches it firmly. Some rows mark clone size as missing; the rest say once, few, many or name a class of expanded clone.

V	size	J	D	DNA	CDR3
TRBV29-1	few	TRBJ2-7	TRBD1	TGCAGCGCGACAGGGAGCTCCTACGAGCAGTACTTC	CSATGSSYEQYF
TRBV4-3	NA	TRBJ2-5	TRBD2	TGCGCCAGCAGCCAAGAGGGTCGGCTAGCGGGAAAAGAGACCCAGTACTTC	CASSQEGRLAGKETQYF
TRBV7-3	once	TRBJ1-6	NA	TGTGCCAGCAGCTTAACGGGTAGGGGGGGCCCGAATTCACCCCTCCACTTT	CASSLTGRGGPNSPLHF
TRBV28	NA	TRBJ1-3	NA	TGTGCCAGCAGTTTAGTTGGACAGATCTCTGGAAACACCATATATTTT	CASSLVGQISGNTIYF
TRBV10-3	once	TRBJ2-3	TRBD2	TGTGCCATCAGTGACCCGGGACTAGCAACAGATACGCAGTATTTT	CAISDPGLATDTQYF
TRBV4-1	once	TRBJ2-7	NA	TGCGCCAGCAGCTATAGTCGAGGGCGGTCGTACGAGCAGTACTTC	CASSYSRGRSYEQYF
TRBV7-3	NA	TRBJ2-3	NA	TGTGCCAGCAGCTTAAAGGCTGGGCCTAGCTTAAATACGCAGTATTTT	CASSLKAGPSLNTQYF
TRBV27	NA	TRBJ1-1	TRBD1	TGTGCCAGCAGTCCGTCGACAGGGGGTAAAGCTTTCTTT	CASSPSTGGKAFF
TRBV4-3	NA	TRBJ1-4	NA	TGCGCCAGCAGCCAAGATCAGGGGCGTTTTGAAAAACTGTTTTTT	CASSQDQGRFEKLFF
TRBV12-3/TRBV12-4	NA	TRBJ1-1	NA	TGTGCCAGCCGCGAGAACACTGAAGCTTTCTTT	CASRENTEAFF
TRBV7-9	NA	TRBJ1-2	TRBD1	TGTGCCAGCAGCTGGACAGGGTATGACTATGGCTACACCTTC	CASSWTGYDYGYTF
TRBV9	NA	TRBJ1-5	NA	TGTGCCAGCAGCGTAGGAGGGCAGCGCAATCAGCCCCAGCATTTT	CASSVGGQRNQPQHF
TRBV19	NA	TRBJ2-3	TRBD2	TGTGCCAGTACTACGCTAGCGGGGGGGCGGGCAGATACGCAGTATTTT	CASTTLAGGRADTQYF
TRBV7-3	NA	TRBJ2-1	TRBD2	TGTGCCAGCAGCTTAACAGCGGGAGAAAAGTTCTTC	CASSLTAGEKFF
TRBV7-8	NA	TRBJ2-1	NA	TGTGCCAGCAGCTTAAGGGAGAGCTCCTACAATGAGCAGTTCTTC	CASSLRESSYNEQFF
TRBV9	NA	TRBJ1-3	TRBD1	TGTGCCAGCAGCGCCGGGACAGGGTTGGCTGGAAACACCATATATTTT	CASSAGTGLAGNTIYF
TRBV11-2	once	TRBJ1-1	NA	TGTGCCAGCAGCTTATTGGAGGGTGGGGGCACTGAAGCTTTCTTT	CASSLLEGGGTEAFF
TRBV9	NA	TRBJ2-1	TRBD2	TGTGCCAGCAGCGTAGCCCGCGGGGGAGTGGCTAAAGGGGATGAGCAGTTCTTC	CASSVARGGVAKGDEQFF
TRBV5-6	NA	TRBJ2-7	NA	TGTGCCAGCAGCTTGGACGCCGGGACTGATTATAACGAGCAGTACTTC	CASSLDAGTDYNEQYF
TRBV6-5	NA	TRBJ1-1	TRBD1	TGTGCAAGCACGCGGTCTGGACAGGTGAAGACTGAAGCTTTCTTT	CASTRSGQVKTEAFF
TRBV9	NA	TRBJ1-1	TRBD1	TGTGCCAGCAGCCCCAGAGGGGACGGGACAGGGTATGAAGCTTTCTTT	CASSPRGDGTGYEAFF
TRBV9	once	TRBJ1-2	NA	TGTGCCAGCAGCGTAGAGGCCGGGAATGGCTACACCTTC	CASSVEAGNGYTF